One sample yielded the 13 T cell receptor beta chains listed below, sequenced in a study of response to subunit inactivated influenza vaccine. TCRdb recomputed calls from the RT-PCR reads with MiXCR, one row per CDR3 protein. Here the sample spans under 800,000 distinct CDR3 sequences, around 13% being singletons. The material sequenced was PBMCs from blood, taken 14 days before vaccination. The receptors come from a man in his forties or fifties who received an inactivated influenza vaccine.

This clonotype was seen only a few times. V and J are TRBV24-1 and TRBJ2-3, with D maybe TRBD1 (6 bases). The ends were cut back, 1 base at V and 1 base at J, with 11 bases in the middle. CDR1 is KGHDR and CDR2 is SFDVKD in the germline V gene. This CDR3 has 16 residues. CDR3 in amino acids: CATSDLGGRGTDTQYF. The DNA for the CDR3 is TGTGCCACCAGTGATTTAGGGGGTCGGGGCACAGATACGCAGTATTTT.

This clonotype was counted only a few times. DNA of the CDR3: TGTGCCAGCAGCCACCTCCGAGGAGGGAACACTGAAGCTTTCTTT. Translating it yields CASSHLRGGNTEAFF. V is TRBV7-9 and J is TRBJ1-1; D is unresolved. The germline V gene has CDR1 SEHNR and CDR2 FQNEAQ (reference sequence). The CDR3 totals 15 residues. V lost 5 bases and J 1 base, leaving 14 bases between the germline ends.

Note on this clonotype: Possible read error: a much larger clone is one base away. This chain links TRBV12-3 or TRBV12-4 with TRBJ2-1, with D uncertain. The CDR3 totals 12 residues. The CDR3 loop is CASRLVGIEQFF. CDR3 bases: TGTGCCAGCAGGTTAGTAGGGATCGAGCAGTTCTTC.

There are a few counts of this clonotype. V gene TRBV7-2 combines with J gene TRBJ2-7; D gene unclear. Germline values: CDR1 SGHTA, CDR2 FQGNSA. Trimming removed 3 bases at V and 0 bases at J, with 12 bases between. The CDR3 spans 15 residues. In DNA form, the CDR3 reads TGTGCCAGCAGCTTGACCCTCTACAGCTCCTACGAGCAGTACTTC. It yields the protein CASSLTLYSSYEQYF.

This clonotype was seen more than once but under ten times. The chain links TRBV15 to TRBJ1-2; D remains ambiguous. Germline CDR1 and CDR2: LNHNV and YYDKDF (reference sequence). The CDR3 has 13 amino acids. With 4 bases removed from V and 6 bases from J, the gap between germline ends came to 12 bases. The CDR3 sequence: CATSTGERDGYTF. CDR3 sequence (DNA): TGTGCCACCAGCACCGGAGAGCGGGATGGCTACACCTTC.

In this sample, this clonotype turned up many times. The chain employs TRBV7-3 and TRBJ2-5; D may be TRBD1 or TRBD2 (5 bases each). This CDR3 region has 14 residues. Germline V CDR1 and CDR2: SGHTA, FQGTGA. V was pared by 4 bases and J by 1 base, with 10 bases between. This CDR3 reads CASSSNGAQETQYF. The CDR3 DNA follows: TGTGCCAGCAGCTCCAACGGGGCCCAAGAGACCCAGTACTTC.

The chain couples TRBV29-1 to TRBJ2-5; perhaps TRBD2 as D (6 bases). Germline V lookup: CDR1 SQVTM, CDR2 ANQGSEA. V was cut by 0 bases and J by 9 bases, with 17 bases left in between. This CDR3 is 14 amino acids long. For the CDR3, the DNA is TGCAGCGTTGAAGACGGAGGGAGCACTGGGGCCCAGTACTTC. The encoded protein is CSVEDGGSTGAQYF.

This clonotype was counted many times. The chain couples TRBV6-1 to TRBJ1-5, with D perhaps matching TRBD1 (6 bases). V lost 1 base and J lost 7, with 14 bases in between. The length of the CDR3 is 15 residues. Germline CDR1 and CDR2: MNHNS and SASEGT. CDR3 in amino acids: CASSEVGGRGQPQHF. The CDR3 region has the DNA TGTGCCAGCAGTGAAGTGGGGGGGCGCGGGCAGCCCCAGCATTTT.

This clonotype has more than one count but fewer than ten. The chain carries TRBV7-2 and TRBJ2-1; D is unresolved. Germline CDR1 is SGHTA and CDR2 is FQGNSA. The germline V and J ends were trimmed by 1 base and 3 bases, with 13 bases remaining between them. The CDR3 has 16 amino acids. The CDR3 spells CASSLGPLNLYNEQFF. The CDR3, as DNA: TGTGCCAGCAGCTTAGGGCCCCTAAACCTCTACAATGAGCAGTTCTTC.

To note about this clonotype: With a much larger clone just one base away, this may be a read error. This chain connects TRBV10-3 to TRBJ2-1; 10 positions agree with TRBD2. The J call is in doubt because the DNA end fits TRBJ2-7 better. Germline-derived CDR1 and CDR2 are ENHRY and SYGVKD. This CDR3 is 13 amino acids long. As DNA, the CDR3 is TGTGCCATCGCTAGCGGGGGCAACAATGAGCAGTACTTC. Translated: CAIASGGNNEQYF.

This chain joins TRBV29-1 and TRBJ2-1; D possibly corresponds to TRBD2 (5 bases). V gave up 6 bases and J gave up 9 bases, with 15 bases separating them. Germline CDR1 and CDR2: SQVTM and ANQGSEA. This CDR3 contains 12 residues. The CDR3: CSVPDWSGEQFF. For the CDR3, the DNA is TGCAGCGTCCCCGACTGGAGCGGTGAGCAGTTCTTC.

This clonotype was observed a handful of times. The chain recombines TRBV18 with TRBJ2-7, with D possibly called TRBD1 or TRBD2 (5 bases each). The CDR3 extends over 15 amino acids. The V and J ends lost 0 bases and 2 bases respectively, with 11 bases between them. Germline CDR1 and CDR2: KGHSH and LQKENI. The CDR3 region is CASSPPAGSTYEQYF. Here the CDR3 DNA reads TGTGCCAGCTCACCACCGGCAGGGAGTACCTACGAGCAGTACTTC. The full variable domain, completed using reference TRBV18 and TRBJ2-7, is NAGVMQNPRHLVRRRGQEARLRCSPMKGHSHVYWYRQLPEEGLKFMVYLQKENIIDESGMPKERFSAEFPKEGPSILRIQQVVRGDSAAYFCASSPPAGSTYEQYFGPGTRLTVT.

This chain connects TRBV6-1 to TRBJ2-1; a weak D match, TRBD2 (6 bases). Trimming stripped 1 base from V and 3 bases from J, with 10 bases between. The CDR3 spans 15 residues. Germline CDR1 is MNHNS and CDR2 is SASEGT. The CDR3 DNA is TGTGCCAGCAGTGAAGTTAGCGGAGGCTACAATGAGCAGTTCTTC. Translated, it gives CASSEVSGGYNEQFF.